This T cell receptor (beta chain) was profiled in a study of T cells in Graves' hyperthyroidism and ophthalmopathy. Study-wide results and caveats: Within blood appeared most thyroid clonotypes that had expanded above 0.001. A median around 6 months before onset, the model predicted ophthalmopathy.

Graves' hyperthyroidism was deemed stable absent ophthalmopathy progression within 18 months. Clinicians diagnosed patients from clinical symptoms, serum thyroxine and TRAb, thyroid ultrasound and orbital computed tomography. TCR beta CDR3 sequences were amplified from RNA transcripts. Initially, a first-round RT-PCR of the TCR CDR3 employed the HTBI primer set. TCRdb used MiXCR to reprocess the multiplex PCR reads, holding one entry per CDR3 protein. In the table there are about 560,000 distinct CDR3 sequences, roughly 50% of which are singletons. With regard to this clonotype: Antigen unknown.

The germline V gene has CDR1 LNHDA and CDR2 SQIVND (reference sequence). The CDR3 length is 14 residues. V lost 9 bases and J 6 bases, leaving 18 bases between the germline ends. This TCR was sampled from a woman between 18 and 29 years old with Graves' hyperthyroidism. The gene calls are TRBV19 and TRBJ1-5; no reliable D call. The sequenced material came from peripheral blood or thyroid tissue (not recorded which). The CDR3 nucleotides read TGTGCCAGCAACCGGGCCCCTCGGACTCAGCCCCAGCATTTT. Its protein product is CASNRAPRTQPQHF.